This T cell receptor beta chain was obtained from a study of CD8+CD57+ T cells in acquired aplastic anemia. Study overall: Across the sorted CD4+ and CD8+ cells, DNA amounts averaged 3.2 ug.

The study's findings and limits: CD8+ Simpson's diversity did not differ significantly between patients and controls. A set of around 30 CD8+ CDR3 sequences was shared between patients and controls, and these sequences appeared highly expressed in patients.

Genomic DNA was employed as the template in profiling TCR beta VDJ and CDR3. TCRdb re-analysed the reads in MiXCR, keeping a single row per CDR3 protein. The sample consists of 250,000 to 300,000 distinct CDR3 sequences, approximately 56% of them appearing once. Worth noting for this clonotype: Its antigen is undetermined.

This sequence originates from a human donor with severe aplastic anemia or a healthy control (not recorded which). Sequenced: sorted CD4+, CD8+, or CD8+CD57+ T cells (not recorded which) from PBMCs.

CDR3 DNA: TGCAGCGTTGAAGATCTTGAGGGGTCCGAGCAGTACTTC. Translation gives CSVEDLEGSEQYF. V gene TRBV29-1 combines with J gene TRBJ2-7, with D perhaps TRBD1 or TRBD2 (5 bases each). Germline V gene lookup returns CDR1 SQVTM and CDR2 ANQGSEA. The CDR3 has 13 amino acids. Trimming shortened V by 0 bases and J by 6 bases, and 12 bases separated the two germline ends.